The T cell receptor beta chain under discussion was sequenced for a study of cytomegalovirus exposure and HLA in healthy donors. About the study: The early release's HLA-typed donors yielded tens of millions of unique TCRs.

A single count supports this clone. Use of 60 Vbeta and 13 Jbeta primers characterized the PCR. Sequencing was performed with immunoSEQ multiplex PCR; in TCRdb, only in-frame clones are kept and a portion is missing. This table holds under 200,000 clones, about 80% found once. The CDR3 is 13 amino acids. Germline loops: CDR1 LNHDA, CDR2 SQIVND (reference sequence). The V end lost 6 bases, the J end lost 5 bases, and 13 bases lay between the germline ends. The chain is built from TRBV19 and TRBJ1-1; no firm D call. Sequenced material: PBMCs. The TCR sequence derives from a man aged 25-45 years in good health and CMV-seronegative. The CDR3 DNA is TGTGCCAGTAGCACTAAAGGTGGAACTGAAGCTTTCTTT. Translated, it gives CASSTKGGTEAFF.